The 25 T cell receptor beta chains below come from one sample, sequenced in a study of OX40 agonist ivuxolimab in advanced cancers. Sequencing used immunoSEQ multiplex PCR; TCRdb keeps in-frame clones, though not all of them. The sample comprises 40,000 to 55,000 clones, approximately 87% of which are singletons, and roughly 6.7% rests with the top ten. Here the sequenced sample was CD4+ or CD8+ T cells sorted from blood, taken in a trial of the OX40 agonist ivuxolimab. Receptors originate from an adult with an advanced solid tumor such as melanoma, head and neck, liver or kidney cancer.

This clone was picked up a small number of times. The chain couples TRBV9 to TRBJ2-1, with 10 bases that match TRBD2. The trim removed 0 bases at V and 4 bases at J, leaving 4 bases unmatched. The CDR3 runs to 16 residues. Germline-derived CDR1 and CDR2 are SGDLS and YYNGEE. The CDR3 sequence is CASSVAAGGTYNEQFF. The CDR3 coding sequence is TGTGCCAGCAGCGTAGCAGCGGGGGGGACATACAATGAGCAGTTCTTC.

V is TRBV28 and J is TRBJ2-7; no clear D. The CDR3 totals 14 residues. CDR1 MDHEN and CDR2 SYDVKM come from the germline V gene. The V end was cut by 8 bases, the J end by 4 bases, with 18 bases between. CDR3 sequence: CASRNRAEIYEQYF. CDR3 coding DNA: TGTGCCAGCCGTAACCGGGCGGAAATATACGAGCAGTACTTC.

V usage is TRBV5-3 and J usage is TRBJ1-5, with 7 positions matching TRBD1. TRBV5-3 is labeled an ORF, and its function is uncertain. With V trimmed by 2 bases and J by 0 bases, 5 bases remained unmatched. The CDR3 length is 16 residues. The CDR3 bases are TGTGCCAGAAGCTTAAGACAGGGACTTAGCAATCAGCCCCAGCATTTT. Translating it yields CARSLRQGLSNQPQHF.

Only a few counts were recorded for this clone. The chain links TRBV5-6 to TRBJ2-2; the D is unclear. With 5 bases removed from V and 6 bases from J, the gap between germline ends came to 14 bases. The CDR3 has 14 amino acids. Germline V CDR1 and CDR2: SGHDT, YYEEEE. CDR3 in amino acids: CASSTDQKAGELFF. CDR3 DNA: TGTGCCAGCAGTACGGACCAAAAGGCCGGGGAGCTGTTTTTT.

The rearrangement links TRBV5-8 to TRBJ1-3; tentatively, D is TRBD1 (5 bases). The CDR3 covers 15 residues. The V gene's germline CDR1 is SGHTS and CDR2 YDEGEE. The V end was cut by 4 bases, the J end by 5 bases, with 16 bases between. The CDR3 nucleotides read TGTGCCAGCAGCGGCCCAGGGCAGCTTCGAAACACCATATATTTT. Translated: CASSGPGQLRNTIYF.

The chain couples TRBV7-9 to TRBJ1-2, with 8 bases lining up with TRBD1. The CDR3 spans 17 residues. CDR1 is SEHNR and CDR2 is FQNEAQ in the germline V gene (reference sequence). Trimming removed 5 bases from V and 2 bases from J; junction bases left unmatched: 13. The DNA of the CDR3 is TGTGCCAGCAGCCGCTCCTACCCAGACAGGGGAAACTATGGCTACACCTTC. It specifies CASSRSYPDRGNYGYTF. The full variable domain, rest sourced from reference TRBV7-9 and TRBJ1-2, is DTGVSQNPRHKITKRGQNVTFRCDPISEHNRLYWYRQTLGQGPEFLTYFQNEAQLEKSRLLSDRFSAERPKGSFSTLEIQRTEQGDSAMYLCASSRSYPDRGNYGYTFGSGTRLTVV.

This chain connects TRBV19 to TRBJ1-6, with no clear D. CDR3 length: 12 residues. V was clipped by 6 bases and J by 8 bases, with 8 bases between them. Germline V gene sequence: CDR1 LNHDA, CDR2 SQIVND (reference sequence). The CDR3, as DNA: TGTGCCAGTAGCACCCTCGATTCACCCCTCCACTTT. Translating it yields CASSTLDSPLHF.

The sample holds one count of this clone. This chain uses TRBV2 with TRBJ1-5; maybe TRBD1 (5 bases). The CDR3 extends over 12 amino acids. Germline CDR1 SNHLY, CDR2 FYNNEI. V was trimmed by 8 bases and J by 4 bases, leaving 9 bases between them. The CDR3: CASSRQNQPQHF. In DNA, the CDR3 is TGTGCCAGCTCCAGACAGAATCAGCCCCAGCATTTT. The full variable domain, its missing parts supplied by reference TRBV2 and TRBJ1-5, is EPEVTQTPSHQVTQMGQEVILRCVPISNHLYFYWYRQILGQKVEFLVSFYNNEISEKSEIFDDQFSVERPDGSNFTLKIRSTKLEDSAMYFCASSRQNQPQHFGDGTRLSIL.

The chain uses TRBV19 and TRBJ2-7; TRBD1 agrees at 8 bases. With V trimmed by 6 bases and J by 2 bases, 6 bases remained unmatched. Germline V gene data show CDR1 as LNHDA and CDR2 as SQIVND (reference sequence). The CDR3 is 14 amino acids. CDR3 DNA: TGTGCCAGTAGCCTAGGACAGGGCGCCTACGAGCAGTACTTC. Its protein product is CASSLGQGAYEQYF.

The J gene is TRBJ1-1, the V gene TRBV7-9, with D perhaps TRBD1 (5 bases). In germline, CDR1 is SEHNR, CDR2 FQNEAQ (reference sequence). Deletions cut 5 bases from V and 4 bases from J, with 14 bases between. The CDR3 totals 14 residues. The CDR3 protein is CASSRRDQGTEAFF. Written as DNA, the CDR3 is TGTGCCAGCAGCCGAAGGGACCAGGGCACTGAAGCTTTCTTT.

The rearrangement joins TRBV2 to TRBJ1-2; perhaps TRBD1 as D (6 bases). The ends were cut back, 6 bases at V and 7 bases at J, with 15 bases in the middle. The CDR3 spans 13 residues. Germline V gene data show CDR1 as SNHLY and CDR2 as FYNNEI. In DNA, the CDR3 is TGTGCCAGCAGCCTAACAGGGACTTCTGGCTACACCTTC. This gives the protein CASSLTGTSGYTF.

V and J are TRBV19 and TRBJ1-5; D not resolved. Germline V gives CDR1 LNHDA, CDR2 SQIVND (reference sequence). CDR3 size: 15 residues. Deletions cut 1 base from V and 0 bases from J, with 7 bases between. As DNA, the CDR3 is TGTGCCAGTAGTATAGGGCAGAATAGCAATCAGCCCCAGCATTTT. Residues: CASSIGQNSNQPQHF.

CDR3 in amino acids: CASSRSGTGKGDTQYF. The CDR3 nucleotides are TGTGCCAGCAGCAGATCCGGGACAGGCAAAGGGGATACGCAGTATTTT. The V gene is TRBV9, the J gene TRBJ2-3, with TRBD1 identical over 8 bases. The CDR3 is 16 amino acids. The V gene end was trimmed by 4 bases and the J gene end by 6 bases; junction bases not matched to a gene: 13. The germline V gene encodes CDR1 SGDLS and CDR2 YYNGEE.

The chain employs TRBV27 and TRBJ1-6, with 7 bases fitting TRBD1. The CDR3 consists of 18 residues. The germline V gene has CDR1 MNHEY and CDR2 SMNVEV (reference sequence). Trimming removed 7 bases from V and 0 bases from J; junction bases left unmatched: 12. CDR3 region: CASIARGVPPSYNSPLHF. CDR3 DNA: TGTGCCAGCATCGCCAGGGGGGTACCGCCCTCCTATAATTCACCCCTCCACTTT.

This rearrangement joins TRBV10-1 to TRBJ2-1; the match to TRBD2 covers 15 bases. This CDR3 is 15 amino acids long. Germline V gene lookup returns CDR1 WNHNN and CDR2 SYGVQD (reference sequence). With V trimmed by 3 bases and J by 11 bases, 5 bases remained unmatched. For the CDR3, the DNA is TGCGCCAGCAGTGACTCCGGACTAGCGGGGGGGAAGCAGTTCTTC. Translating gives CASSDSGLAGGKQFF.

The rearrangement joins TRBV9 to TRBJ1-2; 9 bases fit TRBD1. V lost 3 bases to trimming and J lost 8 bases; unmatched junction nucleotides: 8. Germline CDR1 reads SGDLS; CDR2 reads YYNGEE. The CDR3 totals 14 residues. The CDR3 region has the DNA TGTGCCAGCAGCGGAGGGACAGGGTCAGTAGGCTACACCTTC. This gives the protein CASSGGTGSVGYTF.

This clone has just one count. The chain links TRBV6-1 to TRBJ2-7; 8 nucleotides agree with TRBD2. The CDR3 loop spans 13 amino acids. Germline loops: CDR1 MNHNS, CDR2 SASEGT. V shed 6 bases and J 4 bases; nucleotides not matched to a gene: 5. This CDR3 is CASSYLAGYEQYF. DNA of the CDR3: TGTGCCAGCAGCTATCTAGCGGGTTACGAGCAGTACTTC.

Here the CDR3 DNA reads TGTGCCAGCAGCTGGGGTGACCGACGACTATATGGCTACACCTTC. Amino acids: CASSWGDRRLYGYTF. V usage is TRBV7-9 and J usage is TRBJ1-2; D not certain. The germline V and J ends were trimmed by 4 bases and 5 bases, with 17 bases remaining between them. This CDR3 is 15 amino acids long. The germline V gene has CDR1 SEHNR and CDR2 FQNEAQ (reference sequence).

The rearrangement joins TRBV2 to TRBJ1-1; the D is unclear. The V and J ends lost 1 base and 5 bases respectively, with 11 bases between them. This CDR3 has 14 amino acids. Germline CDR1 reads SNHLY; CDR2 reads FYNNEI. This CDR3 is CASSEVETLTEAFF. As DNA, the CDR3 is TGTGCCAGCAGTGAAGTAGAGACCCTGACTGAAGCTTTCTTT.

The rearrangement joins TRBV18 to TRBJ2-4; TRBD1 matches at 7 bases. CDR3 length equals 16 residues. Germline values: CDR1 KGHSH, CDR2 LQKENI. J was trimmed by 1 base and V by 3 bases; bases with no gene match: 6. The CDR3 region is CASSPAGGQAKNIQYF. CDR3 nucleotide sequence: TGTGCCAGCTCACCTGCAGGGGGACAGGCCAAAAACATTCAGTACTTC.

V usage is TRBV7-9 and J usage is TRBJ2-7; D ambiguous. The length of the CDR3 is 14 residues. V lost 0 bases, J lost 0 bases, and 6 bases lay in between. Germline loops: CDR1 SEHNR, CDR2 FQNEAQ (reference sequence). The CDR3 region is CASSLAPGSYEQYF. CDR3 DNA: TGTGCCAGCAGCTTAGCCCCAGGCTCCTACGAGCAGTACTTC.

This clone was seen a few times. This chain links TRBV6-1 with TRBJ1-4; 7 bases align to TRBD1. The germline V gene encodes CDR1 MNHNS and CDR2 SASEGT. The CDR3 spans 15 residues. V trimming: 4 bases; J trimming: 4 bases; junction bases outside the gene matches: 6. CDR3 DNA sequence: TGTGCCAGCAGTGGAACCGGGACAGTTAATGAAAAACTGTTTTTT. Protein: CASSGTGTVNEKLFF.

The V and J genes are TRBV11-2 and TRBJ2-3; 8 bases fit TRBD1. V lost 5 bases, J lost 0 bases, and 4 bases stayed unmatched. The CDR3 has 15 residues. Germline V gene sequence: CDR1 SGHAT, CDR2 FQNNGV. The chain's CDR3 is CASSHGQGSTDTQYF. CDR3 nucleotide sequence: TGTGCCAGCAGCCACGGACAGGGTAGCACAGATACGCAGTATTTT.

The V call is TRBV5-4, the J call TRBJ1-5; D ambiguous. The CDR3 runs to 17 residues. The V end was cut by 2 bases, the J end by 7 bases, with 22 bases between. The germline gives CDR1 SGHNT, CDR2 YYREEE (reference sequence). The CDR3 region has the DNA TGTGCCAGCAGCTTTAAAATGCAACCCGGCTCTAACCAGCCCCAGCATTTT. Translation: CASSFKMQPGSNQPQHF.

This clone was detected only once. This rearrangement joins TRBV18 to TRBJ1-2; possible D gene TRBD1, 5 bases. CDR1 is KGHSH, CDR2 LQKENI, per germline. Trimming left V 0 bases short and J 4 bases short, with 18 bases between. The CDR3 runs to 17 residues. Here the CDR3 DNA reads TGTGCCAGCTCACCACCGGGACTCGGGCGGGTTTTCTATGGCTACACCTTC. Protein: CASSPPGLGRVFYGYTF.